Sequencing of this TCR beta chain was carried out in a study of T-cell reconstitution after alpha-beta-depleted transplantation in children. The study, taken as a whole, reports: Some patients showed high day-60 TCRbeta diversity, which derived from surviving recipient T cells and thymic progenitors. Expanded graft clones numbering several hundred reportedly gave rise to alpha-beta T cells about two months after transplant. Newly produced T cells mostly accounted for T-cell counts and diversity one year post-transplant.

As for this clonotype: Its antigen is not known.

TCRbeta library preparation incorporated unique molecular identifiers. TCRdb reprocessed the PCR reads via MiXCR and lists one record per CDR3 protein. This table has approximately 500,000 distinct CDR3 sequences, approximately 30% appearing once. The CDR3 runs 14 residues. Unmatched junction bases numbered 6, after V lost 4 bases and J lost 4 bases. In germline, CDR1 is MNHEY, CDR2 SVGAGI. The V gene is TRBV6-5, the J gene TRBJ1-1; 7 positions match TRBD1. The sample was PBMCs, taken before TCRalphabeta/CD19-depleted stem cell transplant. The clonotype was recovered from a boy younger than two with Wiskott-Aldrich syndrome, due to receive a stem cell transplant. The CDR3 region is CASSSTGDATEAFF. For the CDR3, the DNA is TGTGCCAGCAGTTCCACAGGGGATGCCACTGAAGCTTTCTTT.